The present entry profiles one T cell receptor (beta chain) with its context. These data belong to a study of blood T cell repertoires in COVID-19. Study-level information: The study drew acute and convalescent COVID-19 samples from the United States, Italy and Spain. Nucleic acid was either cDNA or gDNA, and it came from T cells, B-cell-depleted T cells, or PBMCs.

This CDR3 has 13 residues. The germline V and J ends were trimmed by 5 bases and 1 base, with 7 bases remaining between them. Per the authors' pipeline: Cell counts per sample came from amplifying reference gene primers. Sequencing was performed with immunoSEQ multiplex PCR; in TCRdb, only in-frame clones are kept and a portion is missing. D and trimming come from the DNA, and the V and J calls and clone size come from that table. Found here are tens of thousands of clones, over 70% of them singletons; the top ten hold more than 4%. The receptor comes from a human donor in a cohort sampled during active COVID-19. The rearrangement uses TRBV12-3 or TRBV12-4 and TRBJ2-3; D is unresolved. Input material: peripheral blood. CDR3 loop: CASSLSGTDTQYF. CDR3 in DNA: TGTGCCAGCAGTCTCTCAGGCACAGATACGCAGTATTTT.